These 17 T cell receptor beta chains originate from one sample sequenced in a study of cytomegalovirus exposure and HLA in healthy donors. The PCR was carried out with 60 Vbeta primers and 13 Jbeta primers. TCRdb keeps only in-frame clones here, not all; method: immunoSEQ multiplex PCR. The sample has approximately 91,000 clones; about 89% are singletons. Sequencing was performed on PBMCs. Receptors originate from a man aged 25-45 years in good health and CMV-seropositive.

The chain links TRBV5-1 to TRBJ2-1; D gene unclear. Per germline, CDR1 SGHRS and CDR2 YFSETQ. The CDR3 length is 14 residues. V dropped 3 bases and J dropped 5 bases, with 12 bases sitting between them. In DNA form, the CDR3 reads TGCGCCAGCAGCTCAGGTTCTTCGGACAATGAGCAGTTCTTC. Translated, it gives CASSSGSSDNEQFF.

The V and J genes are TRBV15 and TRBJ1-2; 7 nucleotides agree with TRBD1. The CDR3 consists of 15 residues. CDR1 LNHNV and CDR2 YYDKDF come from the germline V gene (reference sequence). The J segment lost 3 bases and the V segment lost 4 bases, leaving 8 bases of the junction unmatched. Here the CDR3 reads CATSTAQGEYYGYTF. The CDR3 DNA follows: TGTGCCACCAGCACCGCCCAGGGGGAATACTATGGCTACACCTTC.

This rearrangement joins TRBV2 to TRBJ2-1, with a tentative D call TRBD2 (6 bases). Between the trimmed V and J ends, which lost 7 bases and 0 bases, there was a span of 10 bases. Germline V gene lookup returns CDR1 SNHLY and CDR2 FYNNEI. This CDR3 region has 14 residues. CDR3 in amino acids: CASIAGSSYNEQFF. In DNA form, the CDR3 reads TGTGCCAGCATCGCGGGGAGCTCCTACAATGAGCAGTTCTTC. The variable domain in full, completed from reference TRBV2 and TRBJ2-1, reads EPEVTQTPSHQVTQMGQEVILRCVPISNHLYFYWYRQILGQKVEFLVSFYNNEISEKSEIFDDQFSVERPDGSNFTLKIRSTKLEDSAMYFCASIAGSSYNEQFFGPGTRLTVL.

The rearrangement links TRBV5-6 to TRBJ2-3; TRBD2 is a possible D gene (5 bases). Looked up from germline, CDR1 is SGHDT and CDR2 is YYEEEE. V gave up 0 bases and J gave up 5 bases, with 13 bases separating them. The CDR3 length is 15 residues. The CDR3: CASSLGTQREDTQYF. As DNA, the CDR3 is TGTGCCAGCAGCTTGGGCACCCAGAGGGAAGATACGCAGTATTTT.

J is TRBJ2-5 and V is TRBV5-6; D gene ambiguous. V was pared by 1 base and J by 5 bases, with 15 bases between. The length of the CDR3 is 15 residues. Looked up from germline, CDR1 is SGHDT and CDR2 is YYEEEE. CDR3 in amino acids: CASSLRGVLGETQYF. DNA of the CDR3: TGTGCCAGCAGCTTGCGAGGAGTGCTTGGTGAGACCCAGTACTTC.

The chain carries TRBV5-5 and TRBJ1-2; 10 nucleotides align to TRBD1. Germline CDR1 SGHKS, CDR2 YYEKEE (reference sequence). The ends lost 3 bases at V and 0 bases at J; junction bases unmatched: 11. The CDR3 loop spans 18 amino acids. CDR3 sequence reads: CASSSRQTGGAANYGYTF. For the CDR3, the DNA is TGTGCCAGCAGCTCACGTCAGACAGGGGGCGCAGCTAACTATGGCTACACCTTC.

The rearrangement links TRBV5-4 to TRBJ1-2; D may be TRBD1 (6 bases). Germline values: CDR1 SGHNT, CDR2 YYREEE (reference sequence). Trimming pared 4 bases from V and 3 bases from J, leaving 13 bases between. The CDR3 loop spans 14 amino acids. CDR3 nucleotide sequence: TGTGCCAGCAGCCTGCACAGGGTCGACTATGGCTACACCTTC. It specifies CASSLHRVDYGYTF.

The chain has TRBV11-3 and TRBJ2-3, with a weak D call TRBD2 (6 bases). Per the germline V gene, CDR1 is SGHNT and CDR2 is YENEEA. Between the trimmed V and J ends, which lost 1 base and 9 bases, there was a span of 11 bases. The CDR3 consists of 13 residues. The CDR3 protein is CASSLVYGRTQYF. CDR3 DNA sequence: TGTGCCAGCAGCTTAGTGTACGGGAGAACGCAGTATTTT.

The chain links TRBV5-4 to TRBJ2-1, with D tentatively TRBD2 (6 bases). Germline V gene data show CDR1 as SGHNT and CDR2 as YYREEE (reference sequence). The ends were cut back, 2 bases at V and 4 bases at J, with 13 bases in the middle. This CDR3 contains 15 residues. The DNA of the CDR3 is TGTGCCAGCAGCTTTGGAGGACTACAATACAATGAGCAGTTCTTC. Protein sequence: CASSFGGLQYNEQFF.

This CDR3 is CARSLVRDILTEAFF. The CDR3 coding sequence is TGTGCCAGAAGCTTGGTGAGGGATATTTTGACTGAAGCTTTCTTT. The V call is TRBV5-3, the J call TRBJ1-1; D remains unclear. TRBV5-3 falls under the ORF class, with uncertain function. V shed 0 bases and J shed 5 bases, with 14 bases lying between them. This CDR3 is built from 15 residues.

The rearrangement uses TRBV19 and TRBJ1-5, with 10 bases fitting TRBD1. The CDR3 covers 14 residues. Germline V gene lookup returns CDR1 LNHDA and CDR2 SQIVND (reference sequence). V shed 6 bases, J shed 5 bases, and the junction held 4 bases outside the gene matches. The CDR3 coding sequence is TGTGCCAGTAGCCCGACAGGGGGCGATCAGCCCCAGCATTTT. Encoded protein: CASSPTGGDQPQHF.

This clone was picked up a small number of times. J is TRBJ2-6 and V is TRBV5-1; 10 bases fit TRBD1. The V segment lost 1 base and the J segment 3 bases; nucleotides outside the gene matches: 7. The CDR3 has 18 residues. CDR1 SGHRS and CDR2 YFSETQ come from the germline V gene. Here the CDR3 reads CASSLLDGQGDGANVLTF. DNA for the CDR3: TGCGCCAGCAGCTTGCTCGACGGACAGGGGGATGGGGCCAACGTCCTGACTTTC.

The chain carries TRBV6-1 and TRBJ1-5; no clear D. V dropped 6 bases and J dropped 6 bases, with 9 bases sitting between them. CDR1 is MNHNS and CDR2 is SASEGT in the germline V gene. The CDR3 is made up of 12 amino acids. Written as DNA, the CDR3 is TGTGCCAGCAGATTCTTCGGTCAGCCCCAGCATTTT. It specifies CASRFFGQPQHF.

This chain links TRBV28 with TRBJ1-5; 7 nucleotides match TRBD1. The CDR3 sequence is 14 residues long. The V segment lost 10 bases and the J segment 2 bases; nucleotides outside the gene matches: 8. Germline V gives CDR1 MDHEN, CDR2 SYDVKM. CDR3 DNA: TGTGCCACCAAGACAGGGCTGGGCAATCAGCCCCAGCATTTT. Protein product: CATKTGLGNQPQHF.

V usage is TRBV5-6 and J usage is TRBJ2-2; 12 nucleotides match TRBD1. With V trimmed by 3 bases and J by 5 bases, 5 bases remained unmatched. The CDR3 contains 16 residues. Germline-derived CDR1 and CDR2 are SGHDT and YYEEEE. The CDR3 loop reads CASSWRDRGRTGELFF. In DNA form, the CDR3 reads TGTGCCAGCAGCTGGAGGGACAGGGGGCGAACCGGGGAGCTGTTTTTT.

A remark on this clone: At one boundary the junction diverges from the germline segment, which might be a read error. The same CDR3 arises from other DNA sequences in this sample as well. The DNA for the CDR3 is TGCGCCAGCAGCTTGGAACTAGCGGGTTACAATGAGCAATTCTTC. Encoded protein: CASSLELAGYNEQFF. The chain couples TRBV5-1 to TRBJ2-1; TRBD2 matches at 9 bases. This CDR3 region has 15 residues. Germline CDR1 and CDR2: SGHRS and YFSETQ. Variable domain in full (rest from reference TRBV5-1 and TRBJ2-1): KAGVTQTPRYLIKTRGQQVTLSCSPISGHRSVSWYQQTPGQGLQFLFEYFSETQRNKGNFPGRFSGRQFSNSRSEMNVSTLELGDSALYLCASSLELAGYNEQFFGPGTRLTVL.

This clone was counted once. The chain carries TRBV5-1 and TRBJ1-2; 8 bases line up with TRBD1. CDR3 length: 16 amino acids. V shed 4 bases and J 2 bases; nucleotides not matched to a gene: 10. Germline V gene sequence: CDR1 SGHRS, CDR2 YFSETQ. The DNA for the CDR3 is TGCGCCAGCAGCGAGAGACAGGGGTCCCTCAACTATGGCTACACCTTC. Translated: CASSERQGSLNYGYTF. Using reference TRBV5-1 and TRBJ1-2 for the parts outside the CDR3, the full variable domain is KAGVTQTPRYLIKTRGQQVTLSCSPISGHRSVSWYQQTPGQGLQFLFEYFSETQRNKGNFPGRFSGRQFSNSRSEMNVSTLELGDSALYLCASSERQGSLNYGYTFGSGTRLTVV.